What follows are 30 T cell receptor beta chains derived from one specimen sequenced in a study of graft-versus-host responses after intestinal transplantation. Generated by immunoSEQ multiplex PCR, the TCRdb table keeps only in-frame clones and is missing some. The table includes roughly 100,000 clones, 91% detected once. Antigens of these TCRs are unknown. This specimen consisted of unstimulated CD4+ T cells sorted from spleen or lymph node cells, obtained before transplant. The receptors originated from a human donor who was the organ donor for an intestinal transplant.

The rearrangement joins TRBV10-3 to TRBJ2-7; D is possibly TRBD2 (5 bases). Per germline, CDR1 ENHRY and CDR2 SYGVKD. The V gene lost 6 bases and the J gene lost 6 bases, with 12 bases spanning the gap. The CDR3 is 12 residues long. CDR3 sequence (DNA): TGTGCCATCAGCCTAACTAGAGGCGAGCAGTACTTC. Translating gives CAISLTRGEQYF.

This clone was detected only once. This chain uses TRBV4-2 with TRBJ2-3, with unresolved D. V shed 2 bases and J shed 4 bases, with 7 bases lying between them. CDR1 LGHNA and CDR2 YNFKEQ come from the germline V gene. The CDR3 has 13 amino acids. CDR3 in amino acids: CASSQSMSDTQYF. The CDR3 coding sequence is TGTGCCAGCAGCCAATCTATGTCAGATACGCAGTATTTT.

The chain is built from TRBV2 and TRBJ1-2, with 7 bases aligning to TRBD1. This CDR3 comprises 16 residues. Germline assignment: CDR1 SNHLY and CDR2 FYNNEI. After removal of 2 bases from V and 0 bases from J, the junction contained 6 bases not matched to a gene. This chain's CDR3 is CASSETRQGSNYGYTF. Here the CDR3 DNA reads TGTGCCAGCAGTGAAACCCGACAGGGTTCTAACTATGGCTACACCTTC.

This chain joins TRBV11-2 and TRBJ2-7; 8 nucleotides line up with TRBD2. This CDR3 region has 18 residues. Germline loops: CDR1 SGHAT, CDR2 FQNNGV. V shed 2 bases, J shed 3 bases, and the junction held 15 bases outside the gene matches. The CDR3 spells CASSLRIGERGTLYEQYF. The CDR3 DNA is TGTGCCAGCAGCTTAAGAATAGGGGAGCGGGGGACCCTCTACGAGCAGTACTTC.

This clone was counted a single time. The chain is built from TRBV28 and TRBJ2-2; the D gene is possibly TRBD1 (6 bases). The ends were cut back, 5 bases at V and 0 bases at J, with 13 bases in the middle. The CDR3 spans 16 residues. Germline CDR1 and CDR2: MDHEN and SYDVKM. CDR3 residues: CASSPGHSSNTGELFF. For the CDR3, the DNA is TGTGCCAGCAGTCCGGGACATTCGTCGAACACCGGGGAGCTGTTTTTT.

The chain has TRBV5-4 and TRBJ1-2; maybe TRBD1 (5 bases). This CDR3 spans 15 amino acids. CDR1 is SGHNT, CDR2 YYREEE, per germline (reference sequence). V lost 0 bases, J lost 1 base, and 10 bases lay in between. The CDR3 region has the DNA TGTGCCAGCAGCTTGGAACAGGATTTTAACTATGGCTACACCTTC. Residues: CASSLEQDFNYGYTF.

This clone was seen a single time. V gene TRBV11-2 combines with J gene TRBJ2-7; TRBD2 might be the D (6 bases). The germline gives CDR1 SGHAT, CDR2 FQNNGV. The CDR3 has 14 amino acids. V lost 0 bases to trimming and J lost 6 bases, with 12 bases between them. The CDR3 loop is CASSLDPVGGEQYF. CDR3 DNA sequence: TGTGCCAGCAGCTTAGATCCGGTCGGGGGCGAGCAGTACTTC.

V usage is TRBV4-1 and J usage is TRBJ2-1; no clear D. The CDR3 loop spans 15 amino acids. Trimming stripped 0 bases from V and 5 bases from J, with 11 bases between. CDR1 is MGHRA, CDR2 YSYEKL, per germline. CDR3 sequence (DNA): TGCGCCAGCAGCCAAGATCTCGTCTACGACAATGAGCAGTTCTTC. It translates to CASSQDLVYDNEQFF.

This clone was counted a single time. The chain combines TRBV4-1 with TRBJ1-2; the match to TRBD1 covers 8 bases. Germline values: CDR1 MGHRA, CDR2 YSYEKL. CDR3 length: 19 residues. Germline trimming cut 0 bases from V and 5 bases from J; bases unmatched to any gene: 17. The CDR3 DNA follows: TGCGCCAGCAGCCAAGATGAAGGGACAGGACTCACGAGGCGTTATGGCTACACCTTC. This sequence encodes CASSQDEGTGLTRRYGYTF.

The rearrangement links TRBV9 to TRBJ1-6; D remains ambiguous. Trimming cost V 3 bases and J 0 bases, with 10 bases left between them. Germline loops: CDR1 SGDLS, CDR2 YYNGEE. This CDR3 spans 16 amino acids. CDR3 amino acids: CASSGGLGSYNSPLHF. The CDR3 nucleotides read TGTGCCAGCAGCGGAGGATTAGGCTCCTATAATTCACCCCTCCACTTT.

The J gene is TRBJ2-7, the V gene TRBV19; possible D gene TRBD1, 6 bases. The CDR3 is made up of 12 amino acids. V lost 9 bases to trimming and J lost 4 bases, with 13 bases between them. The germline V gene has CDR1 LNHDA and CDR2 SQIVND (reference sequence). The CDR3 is CASTGTPYEQYF. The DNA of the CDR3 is TGTGCCAGCACAGGGACACCATACGAGCAGTACTTC.

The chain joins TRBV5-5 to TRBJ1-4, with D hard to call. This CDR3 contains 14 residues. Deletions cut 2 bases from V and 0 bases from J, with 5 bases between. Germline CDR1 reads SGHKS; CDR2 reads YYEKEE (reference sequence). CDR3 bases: TGTGCCAGCAGCTTACAAACAACTAATGAAAAACTGTTTTTT. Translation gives CASSLQTTNEKLFF. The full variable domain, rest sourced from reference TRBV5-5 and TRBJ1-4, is DAGVTQSPTHLIKTRGQQVTLRCSPISGHKSVSWYQQVLGQGPQFIFQYYEKEERGRGNFPDRFSARQFPNYSSELNVNALLLGDSALYLCASSLQTTNEKLFFGSGTQLSVL.

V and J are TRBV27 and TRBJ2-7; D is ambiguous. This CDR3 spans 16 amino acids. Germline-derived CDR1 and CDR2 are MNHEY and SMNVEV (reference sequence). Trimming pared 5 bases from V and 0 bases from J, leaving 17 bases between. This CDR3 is CASSPRFTRSSYEQYF. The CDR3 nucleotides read TGTGCCAGCAGTCCCCGTTTCACAAGGAGCTCCTACGAGCAGTACTTC.

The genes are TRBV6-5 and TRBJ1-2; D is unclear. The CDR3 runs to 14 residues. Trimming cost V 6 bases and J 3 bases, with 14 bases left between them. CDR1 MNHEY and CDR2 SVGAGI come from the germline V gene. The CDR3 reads CASSTVEGHYGYTF. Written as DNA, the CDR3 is TGTGCCAGCAGCACCGTCGAGGGCCACTATGGCTACACCTTC.

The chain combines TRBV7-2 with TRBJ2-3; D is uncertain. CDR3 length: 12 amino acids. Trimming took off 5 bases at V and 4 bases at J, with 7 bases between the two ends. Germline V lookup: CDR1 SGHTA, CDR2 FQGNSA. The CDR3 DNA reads TGTGCCAGCAGCCCCCCAGCAGATACGCAGTATTTT. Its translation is CASSPPADTQYF.

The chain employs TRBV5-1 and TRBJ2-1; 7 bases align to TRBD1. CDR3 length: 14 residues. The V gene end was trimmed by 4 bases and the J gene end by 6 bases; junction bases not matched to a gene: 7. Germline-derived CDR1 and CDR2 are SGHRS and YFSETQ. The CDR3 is CASSPSPGGNEQFF. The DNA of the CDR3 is TGCGCCAGCAGCCCAAGCCCAGGGGGCAATGAGCAGTTCTTC.

This CDR3 is CASSSGTRGGNSPLHF. The CDR3 region has the DNA TGTGCCAGCAGTTCCGGGACTCGGGGAGGTAATTCACCCCTCCACTTT. V is TRBV6-5 and J is TRBJ1-6; the D gene is possibly TRBD1 (5 bases). V lost 4 bases and J 6 bases, leaving 16 bases between the germline ends. CDR3 length: 16 amino acids. The germline CDR1 and CDR2 sequences are MNHEY and SVGAGI.

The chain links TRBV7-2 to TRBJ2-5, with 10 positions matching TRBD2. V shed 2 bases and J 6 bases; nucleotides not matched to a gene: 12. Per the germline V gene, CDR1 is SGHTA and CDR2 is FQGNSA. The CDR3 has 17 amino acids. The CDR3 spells CASSLLPKRGGTQTQYF. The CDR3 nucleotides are TGTGCCAGCAGCTTACTACCCAAGCGGGGGGGCACGCAGACCCAGTACTTC.

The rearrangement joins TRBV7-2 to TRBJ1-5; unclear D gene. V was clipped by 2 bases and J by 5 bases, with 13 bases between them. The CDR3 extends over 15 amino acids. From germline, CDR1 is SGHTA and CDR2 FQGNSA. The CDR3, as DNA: TGTGCCAGCAGCTTAAGCATGGGCGGGGATCAGCCCCAGCATTTT. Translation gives CASSLSMGGDQPQHF. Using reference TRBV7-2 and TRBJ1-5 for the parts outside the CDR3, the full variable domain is GAGVSQSPSNKVTEKGKDVELRCDPISGHTALYWYRQSLGQGLEFLIYFQGNSAPDKSGLPSDRFSAERTGGSVSTLTIQRTQQEDSAVYLCASSLSMGGDQPQHFGDGTRLSIL.

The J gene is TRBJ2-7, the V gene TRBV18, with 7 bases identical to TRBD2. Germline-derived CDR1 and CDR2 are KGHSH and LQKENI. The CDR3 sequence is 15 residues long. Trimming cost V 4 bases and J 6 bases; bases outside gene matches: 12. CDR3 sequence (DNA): TGTGCCAGCTCACTCCGGCAAAGCGGGGATGCCGAGCAGTACTTC. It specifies CASSLRQSGDAEQYF.

This CDR3 reads CASSFTGQDIQYF. DNA for the CDR3: TGTGCCAGCAGTTTCACCGGACAGGACATTCAGTACTTC. V gene TRBV27 combines with J gene TRBJ2-4; 7 bases match TRBD1. The CDR3 covers 13 residues. The V and J ends lost 3 bases and 8 bases, in that order; junction bases with no gene match: 4. Germline V gene lookup returns CDR1 MNHEY and CDR2 SMNVEV (reference sequence).

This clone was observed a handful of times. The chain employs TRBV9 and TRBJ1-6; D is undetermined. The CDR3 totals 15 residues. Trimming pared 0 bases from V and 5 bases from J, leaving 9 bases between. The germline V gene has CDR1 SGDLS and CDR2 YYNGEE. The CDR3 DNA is TGTGCCAGCAGCGTAGGTAGAGTCGATAATTCACCCCTCCACTTT. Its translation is CASSVGRVDNSPLHF.

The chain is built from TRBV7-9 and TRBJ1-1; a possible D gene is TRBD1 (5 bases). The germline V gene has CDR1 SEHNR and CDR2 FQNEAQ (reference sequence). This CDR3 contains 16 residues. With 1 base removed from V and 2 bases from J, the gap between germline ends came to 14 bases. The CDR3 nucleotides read TGTGCCAGCAGCTTAGGGGGGGGGTTCCGAAACACTGAAGCTTTCTTT. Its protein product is CASSLGGGFRNTEAFF.

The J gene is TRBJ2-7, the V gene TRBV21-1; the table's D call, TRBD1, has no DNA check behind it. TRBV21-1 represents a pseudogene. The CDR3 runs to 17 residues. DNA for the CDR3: TGTGCCAGCAGCAAAGGGACTGGACAGGGGGCGATCTACGAGCAGTACTTC. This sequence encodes CASSKGTGQGAIYEQYF.

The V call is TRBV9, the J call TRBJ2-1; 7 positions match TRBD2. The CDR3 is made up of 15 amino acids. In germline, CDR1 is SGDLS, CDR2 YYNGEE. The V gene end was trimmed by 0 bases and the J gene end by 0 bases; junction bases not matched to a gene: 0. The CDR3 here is CASSVGGGSYNEQFF. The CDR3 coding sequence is TGTGCCAGCAGCGTAGGGGGGGGCTCCTACAATGAGCAGTTCTTC. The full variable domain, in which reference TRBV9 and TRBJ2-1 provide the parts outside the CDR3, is DSGVTQTPKHLITATGQRVTLRCSPRSGDLSVYWYQQSLDQGLQFLIQYYNGEERAKGNILERFSAQQFPDLHSELNLSSLELGDSALYFCASSVGGGSYNEQFFGPGTRLTVL.

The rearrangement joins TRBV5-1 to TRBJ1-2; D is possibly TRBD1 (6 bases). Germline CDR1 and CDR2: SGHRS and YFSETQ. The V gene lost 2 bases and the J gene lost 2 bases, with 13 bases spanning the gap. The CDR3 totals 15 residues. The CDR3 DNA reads TGCGCCAGCAGCTTCCGGACAGAAGGGAACTATGGCTACACCTTC. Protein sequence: CASSFRTEGNYGYTF.

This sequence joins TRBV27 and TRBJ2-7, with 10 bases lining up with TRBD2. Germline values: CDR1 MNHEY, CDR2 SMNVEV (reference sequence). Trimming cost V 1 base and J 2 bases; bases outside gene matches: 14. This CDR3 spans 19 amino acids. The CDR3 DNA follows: TGTGCCAGCAGTTTATATGGAGGGATTAGCGGGGGGTCTCCCTACGAGCAGTACTTC. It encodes CASSLYGGISGGSPYEQYF.

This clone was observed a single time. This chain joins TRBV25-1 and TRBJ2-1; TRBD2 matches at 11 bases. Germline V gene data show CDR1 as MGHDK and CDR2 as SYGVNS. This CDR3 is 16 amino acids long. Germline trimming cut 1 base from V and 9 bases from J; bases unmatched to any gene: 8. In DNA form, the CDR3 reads TGTGCCAGCAGTGAATTAGGATTAGCGGGGGGGAGTGAGCAGTTCTTC. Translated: CASSELGLAGGSEQFF.

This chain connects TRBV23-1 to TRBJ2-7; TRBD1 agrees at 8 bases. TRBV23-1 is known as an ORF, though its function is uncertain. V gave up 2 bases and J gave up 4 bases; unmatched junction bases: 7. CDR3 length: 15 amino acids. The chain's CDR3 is CASSQTRTGKYEQYF. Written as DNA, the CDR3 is TGCGCCAGCAGTCAAACACGGACAGGGAAGTACGAGCAGTACTTC.

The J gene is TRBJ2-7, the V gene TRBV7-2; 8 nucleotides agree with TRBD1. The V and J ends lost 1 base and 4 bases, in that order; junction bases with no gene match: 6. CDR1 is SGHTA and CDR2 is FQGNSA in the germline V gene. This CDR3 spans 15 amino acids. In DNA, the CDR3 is TGTGCCAGCAGCTTAGTAGGGACAGGATTTTACGAGCAGTACTTC. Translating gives CASSLVGTGFYEQYF. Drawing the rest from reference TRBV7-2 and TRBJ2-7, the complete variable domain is GAGVSQSPSNKVTEKGKDVELRCDPISGHTALYWYRQSLGQGLEFLIYFQGNSAPDKSGLPSDRFSAERTGGSVSTLTIQRTQQEDSAVYLCASSLVGTGFYEQYFGPGTRLTVT.